This is a list of T cell receptor beta chains from one sample in a study of T cells in Graves' hyperthyroidism and ophthalmopathy. TCRdb reprocessed the multiplex PCR reads via MiXCR and lists one record per CDR3 protein. The sample consists of around 180,000 distinct CDR3 sequences, approximately 17% of them appearing once. The sequenced material came from blood. These receptors all come from a woman between 45 and 60 years old with Graves' hyperthyroidism. CDR3s include the opening cysteine and the closing phenylalanine or tryptophan. The D gene is left open where the match is weak. Clone size is shown for a subset of rows, as once, few, many or a class of expanded clone.

d_gene,abundance,v_gene,j_gene,CDR3aa,CDR3nt
TRBD2,many,TRBV3-1,TRBJ2-5,CASSLPGLATQYF,TGTGCCAGCAGCCTTCCGGGACTAGCTACCCAGTACTTC
.,many,TRBV10-3,TRBJ1-4,CAISGELWEKLFF,TGTGCCATCAGTGGGGAACTGTGGGAAAAACTGTTTTTT
TRBD1,.,TRBV4-1,TRBJ1-1,CASSQEGRGRGGTEAFF,TGCGCCAGCAGCCAAGAGGGCAGGGGGCGCGGGGGCACTGAAGCTTTCTTT
.,many,TRBV5-1,TRBJ2-3,CASSATGTSSTDTQYF,TGCGCCAGCAGCGCCACCGGGACATCTAGCACAGATACGCAGTATTTT
.,many,TRBV7-9,TRBJ2-3,CASNAQGSTDTQYF,TGTGCCAGCAACGCGCAAGGTAGCACAGATACGCAGTATTTT
.,many,TRBV5-5,TRBJ2-3,CASSIGPVTSTDTQYF,TGTGCCAGCAGCATTGGACCCGTCACATCAACAGATACGCAGTATTTT
.,many,TRBV27,TRBJ2-1,CASRLPQGIQFF,TGTGCCAGCAGGCTACCGCAGGGTATACAGTTCTTC
TRBD2,.,TRBV2,TRBJ2-5,CASSPLLAEGVTQYF,TGTGCCAGCAGCCCCCTACTAGCGGAGGGTGTGACCCAGTACTTC
TRBD1,many,TRBV2,TRBJ1-1,CASSGTGNMNTEAFF,TGTGCCAGCAGCGGGACAGGAAACATGAACACTGAAGCTTTCTTT
.,many,TRBV7-8,TRBJ1-1,CASSVRIGYRAFF,TGTGCCAGCAGCGTCCGTATAGGGTATCGGGCTTTCTTT
.,many,TRBV5-1,TRBJ1-6,CASSNFYNSPLHF,TGCGCCAGCAGCAACTTTTATAATTCACCCCTCCACTTT
TRBD2,.,TRBV20-1,TRBJ2-1,CSAAGRAGGRNEQFF,TGCAGTGCGGCCGGAAGAGCGGGGGGGCGAAATGAGCAGTTCTTC
.,many,TRBV15,TRBJ1-1,CATSRARTEAFF,TGTGCCACCAGCAGAGCGAGGACTGAAGCTTTCTTT
.,.,TRBV3-1,TRBJ2-2,CASSQEIWVQGGELFF,TGTGCCAGCAGCCAAGAAATCTGGGTGCAGGGCGGGGAGCTGTTTTTT
TRBD2,many,TRBV11-2,TRBJ2-3,CASSFTSGGADTQYF,TGTGCCAGCAGCTTTACTAGCGGGGGTGCAGATACGCAGTATTTT
.,many,TRBV6-2/TRBV6-3,TRBJ1-5,CATSNGDSNQPQHF,TGTGCCACCTCAAACGGTGATAGCAATCAGCCCCAGCATTTT
.,many,TRBV2,TRBJ2-4,CASSGQENIQYF,TGTGCCAGCAGTGGTCAGGAAAACATTCAGTACTTC
.,many,TRBV7-9,TRBJ2-5,CASSLEGSGTYQETQYF,TGTGCCAGCAGCTTAGAGGGCTCGGGGACGTACCAAGAGACCCAGTACTTC
TRBD1,few,TRBV4-1,TRBJ1-1,CASSHLQGSTEAFF,TGCGCCAGCAGCCACTTACAGGGGTCGACTGAAGCTTTCTTT
.,few,TRBV4-2,TRBJ1-1,CASSQDYGGFLEAFF,TGTGCCAGCAGCCAAGATTATGGGGGCTTCCTTGAAGCTTTCTTT
.,many,TRBV7-2,TRBJ2-1,CASSWGSLQFF,TGTGCCAGCAGCTGGGGTTCGTTGCAGTTCTTC
TRBD1,many,TRBV6-5,TRBJ1-3,CASSYSGTGFGNTIYF,TGTGCCAGCAGTTACTCCGGGACAGGTTTTGGAAACACCATATATTTT
.,.,TRBV5-4,TRBJ2-1,CASSSLLSSYNEQFF,TGTGCCAGCAGCTCCCTGCTAAGCTCCTACAATGAGCAGTTCTTC
.,.,TRBV7-3,TRBJ1-3,CASSLQGRGILSGNTIYF,TGTGCCAGCAGCTTACAGGGGAGGGGTATCCTCTCTGGAAACACCATATATTTT
.,many,TRBV27,TRBJ1-2,CASSLLGGLDYGYTF,TGTGCCAGCAGTTTACTCGGGGGGCTAGACTATGGCTACACCTTC
.,many,TRBV24-1,TRBJ2-1,CATSPGSSYNEQFF,TGTGCCACCAGTCCAGGGAGCTCCTACAATGAGCAGTTCTTC
.,.,TRBV28,TRBJ1-2,CASRIPGLYGYTF,TGTGCCAGCAGGATCCCGGGGCTCTATGGCTACACCTTC
.,many,TRBV7-3,TRBJ2-1,CASSLGDPGNEQFF,TGTGCCAGCAGCCTTGGGGACCCGGGGAATGAGCAGTTCTTC
.,.,TRBV19,TRBJ2-2,CASSIPGGTGELFF,TGTGCCAGTAGTATTCCTGGGGGGACCGGGGAGCTGTTTTTT
TRBD2,many,TRBV14,TRBJ2-5,CASGGAGIQETQYF,TGTGCCAGCGGAGGAGCGGGGATCCAAGAGACCCAGTACTTC
.,.,TRBV5-1,TRBJ1-4,CASSLGRGGEKLFF,TGCGCCAGCAGCTTAGGCAGGGGAGGTGAAAAACTGTTTTTT
TRBD1,many,TRBV5-1,TRBJ1-1,CASSLGDPGGEHTEAFF,TGCGCCAGCAGCTTGGGGGACCCAGGGGGCGAGCACACTGAAGCTTTCTTT
TRBD2,many,TRBV12-3/TRBV12-4,TRBJ2-1,CASGSGALYNEQFF,TGTGCCAGCGGTAGCGGGGCTCTCTACAATGAGCAGTTCTTC
.,.,TRBV11-2,TRBJ2-5,CASRVAVEPETQYF,TGTGCCAGCAGGGTAGCGGTAGAGCCAGAGACCCAGTACTTC
.,many,TRBV2,TRBJ1-1,CASNEHENTEAFF,TGTGCCAGCAACGAACATGAGAACACTGAAGCTTTCTTT